The present T cell receptor beta chain was sequenced within a study of spatial heterogeneity in lung cancer. Study background: Among detected sequences, beta-chain ones consistently exceeded alpha-chain ones in number.

This CDR3 has 15 amino acids. The germline CDR1 and CDR2 sequences are DFQATT and SNEGSKA (reference sequence). Trimming removed 5 bases from V and 1 base from J, with 15 bases in between. Study-level points and caveats: The study found that expanded intratumoral alpha and beta TCR counts tracked tumor mutation counts.

This clonotype was counted many times. No antigen is known for it. This beta chain slipped into a library made for alpha chains as a stray read, so its size is not meaningful. All TCR cDNA molecules were individually tagged with a unique molecular identifier. TCRdb recomputed calls from the 5' RACE reads with MiXCR, one row per CDR3 protein. The sample gives about 8,100 distinct CDR3 sequences, 9.5% to 15% of which show up once; 11% is in the top ten. Time point described: sample taken at primary tumor resection. Sequencing covered unsorted whole RNA taken from tumor, nontumor lung or frozen PBMC. The rearrangement links TRBV20-1 to TRBJ2-4, with D tentatively TRBD2 (6 bases). Sample: lung tumor tissue, taken at surgery. This clonotype originated in a male donor with early-stage non-small cell lung cancer. In DNA, the CDR3 is TGCAGTGCTGGGGGGAACCCTAACGCCAAAAACATTCAGTACTTC. Translated: CSAGGNPNAKNIQYF.